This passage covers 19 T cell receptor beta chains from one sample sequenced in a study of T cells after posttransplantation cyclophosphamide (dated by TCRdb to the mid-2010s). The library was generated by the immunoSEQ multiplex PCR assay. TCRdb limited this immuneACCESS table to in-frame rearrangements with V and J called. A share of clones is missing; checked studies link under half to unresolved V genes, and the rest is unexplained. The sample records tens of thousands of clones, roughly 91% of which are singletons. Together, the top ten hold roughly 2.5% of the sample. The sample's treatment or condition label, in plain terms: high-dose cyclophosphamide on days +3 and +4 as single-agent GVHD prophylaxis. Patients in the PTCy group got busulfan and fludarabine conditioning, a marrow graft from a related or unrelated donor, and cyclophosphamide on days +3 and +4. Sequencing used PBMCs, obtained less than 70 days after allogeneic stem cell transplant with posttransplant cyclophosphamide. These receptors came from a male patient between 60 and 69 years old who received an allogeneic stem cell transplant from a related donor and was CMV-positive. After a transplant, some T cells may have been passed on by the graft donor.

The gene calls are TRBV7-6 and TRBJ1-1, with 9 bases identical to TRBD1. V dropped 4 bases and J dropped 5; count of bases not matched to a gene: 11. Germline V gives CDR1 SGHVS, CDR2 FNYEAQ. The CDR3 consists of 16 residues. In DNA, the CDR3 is TGTGCCAGCAGCTCGGGACAGGGTGGGATTGGGACTGAAGCTTTCTTT. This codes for CASSSGQGGIGTEAFF.

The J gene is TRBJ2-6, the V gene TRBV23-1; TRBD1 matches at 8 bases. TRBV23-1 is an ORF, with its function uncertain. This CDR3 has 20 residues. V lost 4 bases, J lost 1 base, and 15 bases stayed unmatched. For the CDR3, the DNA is TGCGCCAGCAGTCCCCCCGGGGGACAGGTAATGAGTTCTGGGGCCAACGTCCTGACTTTC. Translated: CASSPPGGQVMSSGANVLTF.

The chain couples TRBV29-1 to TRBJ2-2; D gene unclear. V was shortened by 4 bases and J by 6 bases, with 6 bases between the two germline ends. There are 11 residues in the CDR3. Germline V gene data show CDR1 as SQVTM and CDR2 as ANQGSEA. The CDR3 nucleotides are TGCAGCGTTGCCGTATCCGGGGAGCTGTTTTTT. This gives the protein CSVAVSGELFF.

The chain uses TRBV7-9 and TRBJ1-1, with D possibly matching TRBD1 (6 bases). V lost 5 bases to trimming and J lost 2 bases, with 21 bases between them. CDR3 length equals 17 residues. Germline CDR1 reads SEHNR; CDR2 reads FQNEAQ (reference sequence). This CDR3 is CASSPKGGPWRNTEAFF. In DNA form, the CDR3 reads TGTGCCAGCAGCCCCAAGGGGGGGCCCTGGAGAAACACTGAAGCTTTCTTT.

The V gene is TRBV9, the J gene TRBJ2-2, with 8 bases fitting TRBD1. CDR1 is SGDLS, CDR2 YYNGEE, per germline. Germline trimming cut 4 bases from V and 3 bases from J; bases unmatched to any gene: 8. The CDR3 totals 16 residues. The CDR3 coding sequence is TGTGCCAGCAGCCCCAACAGGGGGGCCGACACCGGGGAGCTGTTTTTT. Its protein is CASSPNRGADTGELFF.

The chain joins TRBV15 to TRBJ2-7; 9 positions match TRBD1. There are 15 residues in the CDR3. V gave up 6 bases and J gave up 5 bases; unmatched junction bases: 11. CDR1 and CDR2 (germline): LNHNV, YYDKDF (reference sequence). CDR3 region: CATRGEGTGSHEQYF. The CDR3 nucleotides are TGTGCCACCAGAGGGGAGGGGACAGGGTCCCACGAGCAGTACTTC.

CDR3 sequence (DNA): TGTGCCACCAGCAGAGATGGCGGGGCCTACAATGAGCAGTTCTTC. Its protein is CATSRDGGAYNEQFF. The J gene is TRBJ2-1, the V gene TRBV15, with a possible D match to TRBD2 (6 bases). The CDR3 has 15 amino acids. Deletions cut 0 bases from V and 2 bases from J, with 8 bases between. The germline V gene has CDR1 LNHNV and CDR2 YYDKDF (reference sequence). The entire variable domain, with the rest obtained from reference TRBV15 and TRBJ2-1, is as follows: DAMVIQNPRYQVTQFGKPVTLSCSQTLNHNVMYWYQQKSSQAPKLLFHYYDKDFNNEADTPDNFQSRRPNTSFCFLDIRSPGLGDTAMYLCATSRDGGAYNEQFFGPGTRLTVL.

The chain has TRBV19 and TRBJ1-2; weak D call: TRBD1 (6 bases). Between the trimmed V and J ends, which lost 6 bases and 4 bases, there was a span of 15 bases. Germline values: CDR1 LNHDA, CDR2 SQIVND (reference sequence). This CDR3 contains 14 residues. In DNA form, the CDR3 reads TGTGCCAGTAGGAACGGGGGGCAGGGCTATGGCTACACCTTC. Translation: CASRNGGQGYGYTF.

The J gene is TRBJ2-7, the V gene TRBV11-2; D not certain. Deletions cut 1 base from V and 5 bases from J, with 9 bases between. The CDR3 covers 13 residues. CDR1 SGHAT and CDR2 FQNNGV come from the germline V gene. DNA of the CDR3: TGTGCCAGCAGCTTAGGAATTAGCAACGAGCAGTACGTC. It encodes CASSLGISNEQYV.

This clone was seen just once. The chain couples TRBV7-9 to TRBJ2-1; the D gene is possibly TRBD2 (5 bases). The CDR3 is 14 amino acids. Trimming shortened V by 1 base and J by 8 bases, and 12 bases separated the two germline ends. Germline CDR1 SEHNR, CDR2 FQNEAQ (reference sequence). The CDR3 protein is CASSLGPSSHEQFF. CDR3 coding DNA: TGTGCCAGCAGCTTAGGTCCTAGCTCCCATGAGCAGTTCTTC.

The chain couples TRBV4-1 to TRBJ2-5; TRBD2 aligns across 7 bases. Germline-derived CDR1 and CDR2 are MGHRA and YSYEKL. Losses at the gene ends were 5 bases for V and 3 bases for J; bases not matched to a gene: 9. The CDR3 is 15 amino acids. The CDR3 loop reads CASSWGWGGKETQYF. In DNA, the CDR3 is TGCGCCAGCAGCTGGGGTTGGGGGGGAAAAGAGACCCAGTACTTC.

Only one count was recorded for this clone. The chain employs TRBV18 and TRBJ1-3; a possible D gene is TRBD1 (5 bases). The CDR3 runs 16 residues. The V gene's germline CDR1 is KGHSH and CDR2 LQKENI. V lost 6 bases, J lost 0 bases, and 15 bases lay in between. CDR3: CASSSLGTGSGNTIYF. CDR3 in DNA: TGTGCCAGCTCGTCTTTGGGCACAGGCTCTGGAAACACCATATATTTT.

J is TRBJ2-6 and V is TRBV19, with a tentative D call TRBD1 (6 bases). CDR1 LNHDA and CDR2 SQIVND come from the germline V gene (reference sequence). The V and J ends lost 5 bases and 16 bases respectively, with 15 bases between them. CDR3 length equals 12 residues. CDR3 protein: CASSFTGSWLTF. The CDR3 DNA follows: TGTGCCAGTAGTTTTACAGGGTCGTGGCTGACTTTC.

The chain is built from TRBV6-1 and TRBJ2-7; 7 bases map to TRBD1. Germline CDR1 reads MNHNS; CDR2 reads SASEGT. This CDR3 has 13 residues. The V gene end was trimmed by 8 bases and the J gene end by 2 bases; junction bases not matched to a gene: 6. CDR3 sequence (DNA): TGTGCCAGCGGGTGGGGGACAGCCTACGAGCAGTACTTC. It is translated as CASGWGTAYEQYF.

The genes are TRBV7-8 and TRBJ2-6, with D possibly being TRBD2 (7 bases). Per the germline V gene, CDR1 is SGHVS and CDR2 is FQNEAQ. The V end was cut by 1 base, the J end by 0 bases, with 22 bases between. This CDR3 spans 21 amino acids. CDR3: CASSLGSGWAGAISGANVLTF. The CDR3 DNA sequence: TGTGCCAGCAGCTTAGGAAGTGGGTGGGCGGGGGCCATCTCTGGGGCCAACGTCCTGACTTTC.

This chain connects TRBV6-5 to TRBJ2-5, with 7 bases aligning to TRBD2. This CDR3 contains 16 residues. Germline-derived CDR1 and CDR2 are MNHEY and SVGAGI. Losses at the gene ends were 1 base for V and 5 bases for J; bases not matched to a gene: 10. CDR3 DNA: TGTGCCAGCAGTTACTTCCGGGGGAGCGGGGCGGAGACCCAGTACTTC. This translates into CASSYFRGSGAETQYF.

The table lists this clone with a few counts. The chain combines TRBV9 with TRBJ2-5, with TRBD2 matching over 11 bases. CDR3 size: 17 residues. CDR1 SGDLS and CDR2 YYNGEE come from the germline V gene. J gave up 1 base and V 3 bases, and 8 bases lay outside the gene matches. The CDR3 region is CASSAGPLAGGQETQYF. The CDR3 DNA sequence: TGTGCCAGCAGCGCGGGCCCCCTAGCGGGGGGCCAAGAGACCCAGTACTTC.

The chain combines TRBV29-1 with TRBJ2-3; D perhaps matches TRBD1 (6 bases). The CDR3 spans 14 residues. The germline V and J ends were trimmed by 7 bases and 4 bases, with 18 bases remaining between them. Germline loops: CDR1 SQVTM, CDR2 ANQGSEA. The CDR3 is CSADRTPKADTQYF. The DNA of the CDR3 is TGCAGCGCCGACAGGACCCCTAAGGCAGATACGCAGTATTTT.

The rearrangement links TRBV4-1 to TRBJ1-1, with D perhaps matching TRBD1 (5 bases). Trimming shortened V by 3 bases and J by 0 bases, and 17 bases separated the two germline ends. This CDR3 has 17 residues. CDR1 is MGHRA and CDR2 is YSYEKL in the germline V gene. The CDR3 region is CASSQGRGGVMNTEAFF. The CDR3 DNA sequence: TGCGCCAGCAGCCAGGGCCGGGGAGGGGTCATGAACACTGAAGCTTTCTTT.